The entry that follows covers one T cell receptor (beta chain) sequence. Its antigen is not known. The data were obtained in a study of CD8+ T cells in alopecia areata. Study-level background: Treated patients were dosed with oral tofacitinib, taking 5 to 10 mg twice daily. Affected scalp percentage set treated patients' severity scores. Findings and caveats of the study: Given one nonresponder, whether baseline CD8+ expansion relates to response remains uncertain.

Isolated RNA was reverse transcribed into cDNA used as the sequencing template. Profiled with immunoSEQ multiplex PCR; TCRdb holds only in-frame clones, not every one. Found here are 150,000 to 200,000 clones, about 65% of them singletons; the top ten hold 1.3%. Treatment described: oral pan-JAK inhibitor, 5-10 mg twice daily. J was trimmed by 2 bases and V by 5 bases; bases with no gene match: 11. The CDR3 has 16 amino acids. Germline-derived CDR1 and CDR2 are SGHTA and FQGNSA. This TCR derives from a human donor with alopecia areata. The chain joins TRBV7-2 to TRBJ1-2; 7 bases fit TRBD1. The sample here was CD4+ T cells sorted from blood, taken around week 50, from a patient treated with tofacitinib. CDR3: CASSPTSGQHNYGYTF. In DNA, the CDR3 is TGTGCCAGCAGCCCAACCTCGGGACAGCACAACTATGGCTACACCTTC.